The 32 T cell receptor beta chains in this list originate from one sample, sequenced in a study of early T cells in non-severe SARS-CoV-2 infection. TCRdb reanalysed the 5' RACE reads using MiXCR and keeps one entry per CDR3 protein. The table shows about 28,000 distinct CDR3 sequences, with about 4.3% occurring only once. The sample here was whole blood, taken at baseline. These receptors were obtained from an adult who was a healthcare worker with PCR-confirmed SARS-CoV-2 infection or an uninfected control (not recorded which).

This clonotype occurred a few times. The CDR3 DNA reads as TGTGCCAGCTCACTCTCGTCTTCAGGGGCAAAAGGCACTGAAGCTTTCTTT. Protein sequence: CASSLSSSGAKGTEAFF. This rearrangement joins TRBV18 to TRBJ1-1, with TRBD1 as a possible D gene (6 bases). CDR1 is KGHSH, CDR2 LQKENI, per germline. This CDR3 is built from 17 residues. V lost 4 bases and J 4 bases, leaving 22 bases between the germline ends.

This clonotype was counted only a few times. This may be a read error: a much more frequent sequence differs by one nucleotide. The rearrangement links TRBV7-8 to TRBJ2-3; D uncertain. This CDR3 region has 11 residues. Germline CDR1 SGHVS, CDR2 FQNEAQ. For the CDR3, the DNA is TGTGTCAGCAGCCCTGAAGATACGCAGTATTTT. This sequence encodes CVSSPEDTQYF. The variable domain in full, with the rest retrieved from reference TRBV7-8 and TRBJ2-3, is GAGVSQSPRYKVAKRGQDVALRCDPISGHVSLFWYQQALGQGPEFLTYFQNEAQLDKSGLPSDRFFAERPEGSVSTLKIQRTQQEDSAVYLCVSSPEDTQYFGPGTRLTVL.

This clonotype was seen ten or more times. V usage is TRBV20-1 and J usage is TRBJ2-3, with no clear D. Germline V gives CDR1 DFQATT, CDR2 SNEGSKA (reference sequence). Trimming pared 0 bases from V and 4 bases from J, leaving 2 bases between. The CDR3 covers 11 residues. The CDR3 DNA reads TGCAGTGCTAGAGAATCAGATACGCAGTATTTT. Encoded protein: CSARESDTQYF.

At least ten counts were recorded for this clonotype. The CDR3 DNA reads as TGTGCCAGCTCACCAGGACAGGGTGGGACCTACGAGCAGTACTTC. This codes for CASSPGQGGTYEQYF. This chain links TRBV18 with TRBJ2-7; 8 bases are a match to TRBD1. Germline CDR1 KGHSH, CDR2 LQKENI. The CDR3 runs to 15 residues. V shed 2 bases and J 2 bases; nucleotides not matched to a gene: 5. The variable domain in full, with the rest retrieved from reference TRBV18 and TRBJ2-7, is NAGVMQNPRHLVRRRGQEARLRCSPMKGHSHVYWYRQLPEEGLKFMVYLQKENIIDESGMPKERFSAEFPKEGPSILRIQQVVRGDSAAYFCASSPGQGGTYEQYFGPGTRLTVT.

This clonotype was counted at least ten times. The CDR3: CASSLPRLSEQFF. The DNA for the CDR3 is TGTGCCAGCAGCTTGCCTCGGCTATCAGAGCAGTTCTTC. The gene calls are TRBV11-2 and TRBJ2-1; the D is unclear. Germline loops: CDR1 SGHAT, CDR2 FQNNGV. The ends were cut back, 3 bases at V and 10 bases at J, with 13 bases in the middle. The CDR3 runs 13 residues.

The chain uses TRBV7-3 and TRBJ1-1; D is ambiguous. V shed 5 bases and J shed 2 bases, with 9 bases lying between them. The CDR3 length is 13 residues. The germline V gene encodes CDR1 SGHTA and CDR2 FQGTGA. CDR3 nucleotides: TGTGCCAGCAGCACCACAAGTAACACTGAAGCTTTCTTT. Its protein product is CASSTTSNTEAFF.

This clonotype was seen ten or more times. V gene TRBV4-2 combines with J gene TRBJ2-3; the match to TRBD2 covers 10 bases. The CDR3 runs 16 residues. The trim removed 0 bases at V and 2 bases at J, leaving 2 bases unmatched. The germline V gene has CDR1 LGHNA and CDR2 YNFKEQ. CDR3 sequence: CASSQDGTSATDTQYF. The CDR3 region has the DNA TGTGCCAGCAGCCAAGATGGGACTAGCGCCACAGATACGCAGTATTTT.

This clonotype was seen repeatedly, ten times or more. The chain couples TRBV7-6 to TRBJ2-1, with 8 bases identical to TRBD1. The V gene's germline CDR1 is SGHVS and CDR2 FNYEAQ. This CDR3 is 14 amino acids long. V gave up 5 bases and J gave up 6 bases; unmatched junction bases: 6. This CDR3 reads CASSLPGTGNEQFF. In nucleotides, the CDR3 is TGTGCCAGCAGCCTACCCGGGACAGGCAATGAGCAGTTCTTC.

This clonotype was seen many times. The chain links TRBV9 to TRBJ1-1, with unresolved D. V lost 0 bases, J lost 4 bases, and 13 bases lay in between. The germline V gene has CDR1 SGDLS and CDR2 YYNGEE. This CDR3 is 15 amino acids long. CDR3 protein: CASSVGIGSSTEAFF. CDR3 nucleotide sequence: TGTGCCAGCAGCGTAGGTATAGGATCGAGCACTGAAGCTTTCTTT. Drawing the rest from reference TRBV9 and TRBJ1-1, the complete variable domain is DSGVTQTPKHLITATGQRVTLRCSPRSGDLSVYWYQQSLDQGLQFLIQYYNGEERAKGNILERFSAQQFPDLHSELNLSSLELGDSALYFCASSVGIGSSTEAFFGQGTRLTVV.

This clonotype has more than one count but fewer than ten. The chain is built from TRBV20-1 and TRBJ2-7, with 7 bases lining up with TRBD2. The CDR3 runs 13 residues. With V trimmed by 3 bases and J by 2 bases, 4 bases remained unmatched. Germline CDR1 reads DFQATT; CDR2 reads SNEGSKA (reference sequence). This CDR3 reads CSASPGRPYEQYF. CDR3 nucleotide sequence: TGCAGTGCTAGCCCCGGGAGGCCCTACGAGCAGTACTTC.

This clonotype was seen many times. The V gene is TRBV5-4, the J gene TRBJ2-7; D perhaps matches TRBD2 (7 bases). CDR3 length: 14 residues. V was shortened by 2 bases and J by 5 bases, with 14 bases between the two germline ends. CDR1 is SGHNT and CDR2 is YYREEE in the germline V gene (reference sequence). The CDR3 bases are TGTGCCAGCAGCTTTGGGGGGGCGATCAACGAGCAGTACTTC. It yields the protein CASSFGGAINEQYF.

This clonotype was seen ten or more times. V is TRBV11-3 and J is TRBJ1-1; tentatively, D is TRBD1 (6 bases). Trimming cost V 4 bases and J 8 bases, with 17 bases left between them. Germline CDR1 and CDR2: SGHNT and YENEEA. The CDR3 extends over 14 amino acids. The CDR3 nucleotides are TGTGCCAGCAGCTACTCCGGGACCCAGGGGGAAGCTTTCTTT. It translates to CASSYSGTQGEAFF.

Many counts were recorded for this clonotype. The V gene is TRBV7-9, the J gene TRBJ1-4; D may be TRBD1 (5 bases). V lost 4 bases to trimming and J lost 6 bases, with 21 bases between them. Germline V gene sequence: CDR1 SEHNR, CDR2 FQNEAQ (reference sequence). This CDR3 has 17 amino acids. CDR3 loop: CASSSFVGGRRDEKLFF. CDR3 nucleotides: TGTGCCAGCAGCTCGTTCGTCGGGGGTCGACGCGATGAAAAACTGTTTTTT.

Points on this clonotype: One base away lies a much larger clone, so this may be a sequencing read error. The chain has TRBV7-2 and TRBJ2-1; no definite D call. Per the germline V gene, CDR1 is SGHTA and CDR2 is FQGNSA. The CDR3 spans 13 residues. The CDR3 sequence: CACSLLRRNEQFF. CDR3 nucleotides: TGTGCCTGCAGCTTATTGAGGCGCAATGAGCAGTTCTTC.

This clonotype has ten or more counts. The chain joins TRBV18 to TRBJ2-7; the match to TRBD1 covers 7 bases. CDR1 is KGHSH and CDR2 is LQKENI in the germline V gene. CDR3 size: 14 residues. V lost 0 bases and J lost 5; bases outside the gene matches: 4. The CDR3 protein is CASSPPGQFHEQYF. The CDR3 DNA reads as TGTGCCAGCTCACCACCGGGACAGTTCCACGAGCAGTACTTC.

This clonotype was counted many times. This chain uses TRBV30 with TRBJ2-1, with unresolved D. This CDR3 region has 14 residues. Germline V gene sequence: CDR1 GTSNPN, CDR2 SVGIG (reference sequence). V was pared by 4 bases and J by 0 bases, with 10 bases between. CDR3 region: CAWTRGYSYNEQFF. The CDR3 coding sequence is TGTGCCTGGACGCGCGGTTACTCCTACAATGAGCAGTTCTTC.

This clonotype occurred many times. The gene calls are TRBV24-1 and TRBJ2-6, with 7 nucleotides matching TRBD1. V lost 4 bases to trimming and J lost 2 bases; unmatched junction nucleotides: 10. CDR3 size: 18 residues. Looked up from germline, CDR1 is KGHDR and CDR2 is SFDVKD. CDR3 sequence (DNA): TGTGCCACCAGTGACCCAAGTACCGGGACAGCTGGGGCCAACGTCCTGACTTTC. Its protein is CATSDPSTGTAGANVLTF.

The rearrangement uses TRBV7-2 and TRBJ2-3, with 12 nucleotides matching TRBD2. CDR1 and CDR2 from the germline V gene are SGHTA and FQGNSA. The CDR3 has 17 amino acids. V lost 0 bases and J lost 1; bases outside the gene matches: 2. This CDR3 reads CASSLARLAGGTDTQYF. The CDR3 nucleotides read TGTGCCAGCAGCTTAGCCCGACTAGCGGGGGGCACAGATACGCAGTATTTT.

This clonotype was recorded at least ten times. V usage is TRBV5-4 and J usage is TRBJ2-1; the D is unclear. CDR3 length: 15 amino acids. The germline V gene has CDR1 SGHNT and CDR2 YYREEE (reference sequence). V was cut by 0 bases and J by 0 bases, with 7 bases left in between. The CDR3 spells CASSLGQVSYNEQFF. The CDR3, as DNA: TGTGCCAGCAGCTTGGGGCAGGTCTCCTACAATGAGCAGTTCTTC.

This clonotype was recorded many times. The chain carries TRBV12-2 and TRBJ2-3; TRBD2, the table's D call, was not compared with the DNA. TRBV12-2 is a pseudogene locus. CDR3 size: 15 residues. In DNA, the CDR3 is TGTGCAAGTCGCATAATAGCGGGGGAGGCAGATACGCAGTATTTT. This gives the protein CASRIIAGEADTQYF.

The rearrangement uses TRBV6-1 and TRBJ1-5, with 9 bases identical to TRBD1. Unmatched junction bases numbered 8, after V lost 2 bases and J lost 9 bases. The CDR3 spans 15 residues. From germline, CDR1 is MNHNS and CDR2 SASEGT. The CDR3 reads CASSEYGQGTWPQHF. The CDR3 DNA is TGTGCCAGCAGTGAATATGGACAGGGGACTTGGCCCCAGCATTTT.

This clonotype was counted many times. The CDR3 coding sequence is TGTGCCAGCAGCCAAGTCAGCGGTCTAGCGGGAGGGCCAAGGGACATTCAGTACTTC. Amino acid sequence: CASSQVSGLAGGPRDIQYF. The V and J genes are TRBV4-2 and TRBJ2-4; 12 nucleotides line up with TRBD2. The junction had 15 bases not matched to a gene; V was cut back by 1 base and J by 8 bases. The CDR3 is 19 amino acids. In germline, CDR1 is LGHNA, CDR2 YNFKEQ.

This clonotype was recorded many times. V gene TRBV6-5 combines with J gene TRBJ1-6; no definite D call. Germline values: CDR1 MNHEY, CDR2 SVGAGI. CDR3 size: 14 residues. Trimming cost V 0 bases and J 7 bases, with 7 bases left between them. The CDR3 protein is CASSYSGHNSPLHF. CDR3 sequence (DNA): TGTGCCAGCAGTTACTCCGGGCACAATTCACCCCTCCACTTT.

The table lists this clonotype with many counts. The chain couples TRBV27 to TRBJ1-5, with a weak D call TRBD1 (6 bases). Trimming cost V 6 bases and J 3 bases, with 15 bases left between them. The V gene's germline CDR1 is MNHEY and CDR2 SMNVEV (reference sequence). This CDR3 spans 15 amino acids. This chain's CDR3 is CASRGSGADNQPQHF. The DNA of the CDR3 is TGTGCCAGCAGGGGGTCGGGGGCCGACAATCAGCCCCAGCATTTT.

The sample holds many counts of this clonotype. The chain combines TRBV4-1 with TRBJ1-3; no firm D call. Germline-derived CDR1 and CDR2 are MGHRA and YSYEKL. The CDR3 loop spans 13 amino acids. Trimming cost V 1 base and J 12 bases, with 13 bases left between them. CDR3 sequence: CASSQGPSRDIYF. In nucleotides, the CDR3 is TGCGCCAGCAGCCAAGGACCATCTAGGGACATATATTTT.

This clonotype was counted only a few times. CDR3 protein: CSARPTAGGEKAKNIQYF. The CDR3 coding sequence is TGCAGTGCTAGACCAACAGCGGGGGGCGAGAAGGCCAAAAACATTCAGTACTTC. The rearrangement links TRBV20-1 to TRBJ2-4, with 9 bases aligning to TRBD2. The germline gives CDR1 DFQATT, CDR2 SNEGSKA (reference sequence). This CDR3 is built from 18 residues. V dropped 2 bases and J dropped 1; count of bases not matched to a gene: 12.

This clonotype was detected many times. J is TRBJ2-1 and V is TRBV7-2; D unresolved. This CDR3 is built from 16 residues. V was clipped by 2 bases and J by 4 bases, with 15 bases between them. In germline, CDR1 is SGHTA, CDR2 FQGNSA. The CDR3 bases are TGTGCCAGCAGCTTATTTGAGGCGGCGCAGTACAATGAGCAGTTCTTC. It encodes CASSLFEAAQYNEQFF.

The chain carries TRBV18 and TRBJ2-3, with D hard to call. Germline V gives CDR1 KGHSH, CDR2 LQKENI. The CDR3 runs 14 residues. Trimming cost V 6 bases and J 3 bases, with 13 bases left between them. CDR3 sequence: CASSRMTGTDTQYF. For the CDR3, the DNA is TGTGCCAGCTCCAGGATGACTGGGACAGATACGCAGTATTTT.

In its sample, this clonotype was seen many times. The J gene is TRBJ2-7, the V gene TRBV14, with D unresolved. CDR1 is SGHDN, CDR2 FVKESK, per germline. Trimming cost V 0 bases and J 3 bases, with 3 bases left between them. The CDR3 contains 12 residues. DNA for the CDR3: TGTGCCAGCAGCCAAGACATCTACGAGCAGTACTTC. Its translation is CASSQDIYEQYF.

This clonotype was seen repeatedly, ten times or more. This chain links TRBV7-9 with TRBJ2-1; D remains ambiguous. CDR3 length: 12 amino acids. The ends were cut back, 5 bases at V and 9 bases at J, with 11 bases in the middle. Germline lookup yields CDR1 SEHNR and CDR2 FQNEAQ (reference sequence). The CDR3 DNA reads TGTGCCAGCAGCCAACTCGTACTTGAGCAGTTCTTC. It specifies CASSQLVLEQFF.

This clonotype was counted many times. This rearrangement joins TRBV11-3 to TRBJ2-3, with D possibly TRBD2 on 5 matching bases. The CDR3 has 15 residues. Germline-derived CDR1 and CDR2 are SGHNT and YENEEA. Between the trimmed V and J ends, which lost 5 bases and 2 bases, there was a span of 14 bases. The CDR3 loop is CASSAGGPTTDTQYF. CDR3 in DNA: TGTGCCAGCAGCGCGGGTGGACCCACCACAGATACGCAGTATTTT.

This clonotype was seen only a few times. This sequence joins TRBV24-1 and TRBJ1-5; D remains unclear. The CDR3 extends over 12 amino acids. The germline V gene encodes CDR1 KGHDR and CDR2 SFDVKD. The V end lost 3 bases, the J end lost 1 base, and 0 bases lay between the germline ends. The CDR3 protein is CATSDSNQPQHF. In nucleotides, the CDR3 is TGTGCCACCAGTGATAGCAATCAGCCCCAGCATTTT.